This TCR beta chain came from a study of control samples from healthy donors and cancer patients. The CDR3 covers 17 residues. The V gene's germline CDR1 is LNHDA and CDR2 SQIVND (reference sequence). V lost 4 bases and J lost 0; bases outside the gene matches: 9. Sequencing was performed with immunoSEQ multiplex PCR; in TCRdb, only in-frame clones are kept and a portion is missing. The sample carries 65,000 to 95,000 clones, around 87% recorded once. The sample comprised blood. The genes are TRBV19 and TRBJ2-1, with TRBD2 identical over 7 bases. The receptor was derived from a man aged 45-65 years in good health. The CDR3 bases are TGTGCCAGTAGTAGGGGCGGGAGCCCAAGCTCCTACAATGAGCAGTTCTTC. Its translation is CASSRGGSPSSYNEQFF.